The sequence of this T cell receptor beta chain was determined in a study of T cell changes during pregnancy in multiple sclerosis. This table comes from immunoSEQ multiplex PCR, and its TCRdb copy is limited to in-frame clones, with some not included. The repertoire holds about 68,000 clones, 75% to 95% seen once, with 2% to 2.5% in the top ten. The CDR3 extends over 17 amino acids. V was pared by 0 bases and J by 0 bases, with 9 bases between. CDR1 and CDR2 from the germline V gene are SEHNR and FQNEAQ (reference sequence). This chain links TRBV7-9 with TRBJ2-6; possibly TRBD1 for D (5 bases). This sequence originates from a female donor with multiple sclerosis, enrolled in a pregnancy study. Sequenced here: peripheral blood, sampled in the first trimester of pregnancy. For the CDR3, the DNA is TGTGCCAGCAGCTTAGCGAACAGGATCTCTGGGGCCAACGTCCTGACTTTC. Residues: CASSLANRISGANVLTF.